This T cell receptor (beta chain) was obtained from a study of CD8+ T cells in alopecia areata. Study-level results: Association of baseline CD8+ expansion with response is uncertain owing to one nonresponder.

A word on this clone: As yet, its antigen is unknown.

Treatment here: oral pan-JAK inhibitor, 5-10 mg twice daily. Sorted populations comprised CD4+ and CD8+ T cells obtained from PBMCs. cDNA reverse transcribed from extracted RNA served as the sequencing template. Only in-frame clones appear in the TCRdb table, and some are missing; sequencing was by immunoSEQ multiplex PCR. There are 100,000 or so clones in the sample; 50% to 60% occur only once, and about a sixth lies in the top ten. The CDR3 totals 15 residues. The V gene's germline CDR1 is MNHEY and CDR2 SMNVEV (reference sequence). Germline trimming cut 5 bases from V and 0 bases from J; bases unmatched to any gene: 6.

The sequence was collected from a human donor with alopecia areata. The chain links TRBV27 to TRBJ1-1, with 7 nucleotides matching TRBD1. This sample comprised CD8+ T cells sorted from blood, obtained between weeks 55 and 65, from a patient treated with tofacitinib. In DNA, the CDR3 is TGTGCCAGCAGTACTCGGACAGGCATGAACACTGAAGCTTTCTTT. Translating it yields CASSTRTGMNTEAFF.